These 2 T cell receptor beta chains were all obtained from the same sample, sequenced in a study of beta chain features in type 1 diabetes listed by TCRdb under 2018. These receptors have no identified antigens. Findings and caveats that apply to the study as a whole: A moderate but significant shortening of TCRB CDR3 length was observed in type 1 diabetes patients in all four CD4+ subsets.

Receptor amplification or capture employed the immunoSEQ multiplex PCR assay. The entire isolated RNA was reverse transcribed using the High Capacity cDNA Reverse Transcription Kit, and thus expressed TCRB transcripts were sequenced. Held by TCRdb, this immuneACCESS table contains in-frame sequences only and omits some clones. Under half of the omission traces to an unresolved V gene where checked; the cause of the rest is unknown. Here the sample has hundreds of thousands of clones; roughly 13% occur a single time. Jointly, the top ten make up 0.022% of the sample. Specimen: naive CD4+ T cells from blood. What this sample's cell subset or site label stands for: true naive CD4+ T cells. These TCRs come from a man aged 18 to 35 with type 1 diabetes.

This clone was seen more than once but under ten times. The rearrangement joins TRBV4-1 to TRBJ1-1, with D hard to call. The germline V and J ends were trimmed by 4 bases and 5 bases, with 11 bases remaining between them. Germline V CDR1 and CDR2: MGHRA, YSYEKL. The CDR3 spans 13 residues. The CDR3 DNA reads as TGCGCCAGCAGCCTGGTGAGGGAAACTGAAGCTTTCTTT. This codes for CASSLVRETEAFF.

There are a few counts of this clone. V gene TRBV30 combines with J gene TRBJ1-1, with unresolved D. CDR3 length: 15 amino acids. The ends were cut back, 3 bases at V and 0 bases at J, with 14 bases in the middle. The germline gives CDR1 GTSNPN, CDR2 SVGIG (reference sequence). CDR3 region: CAWRLLGYLNTEAFF. In nucleotides, the CDR3 is TGTGCCTGGAGACTCTTGGGGTATTTGAACACTGAAGCTTTCTTT.